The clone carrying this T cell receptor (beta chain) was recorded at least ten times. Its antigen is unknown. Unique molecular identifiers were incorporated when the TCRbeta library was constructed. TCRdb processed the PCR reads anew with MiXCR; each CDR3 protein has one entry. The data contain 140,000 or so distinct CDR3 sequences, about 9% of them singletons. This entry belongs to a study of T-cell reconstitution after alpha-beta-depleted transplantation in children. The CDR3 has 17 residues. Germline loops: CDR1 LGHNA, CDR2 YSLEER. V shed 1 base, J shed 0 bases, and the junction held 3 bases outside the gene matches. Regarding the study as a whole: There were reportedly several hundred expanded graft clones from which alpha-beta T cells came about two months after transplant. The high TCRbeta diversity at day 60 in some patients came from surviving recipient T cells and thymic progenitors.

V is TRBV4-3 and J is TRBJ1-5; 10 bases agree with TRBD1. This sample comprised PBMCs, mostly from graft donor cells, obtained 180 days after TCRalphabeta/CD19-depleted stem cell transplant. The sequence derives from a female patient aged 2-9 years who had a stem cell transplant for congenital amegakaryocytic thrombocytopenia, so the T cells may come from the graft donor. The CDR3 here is CASSQGTGGPSNQPQHF. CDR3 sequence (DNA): TGCGCCAGCAGCCAAGGGACAGGGGGTCCTAGCAATCAGCCCCAGCATTTT.